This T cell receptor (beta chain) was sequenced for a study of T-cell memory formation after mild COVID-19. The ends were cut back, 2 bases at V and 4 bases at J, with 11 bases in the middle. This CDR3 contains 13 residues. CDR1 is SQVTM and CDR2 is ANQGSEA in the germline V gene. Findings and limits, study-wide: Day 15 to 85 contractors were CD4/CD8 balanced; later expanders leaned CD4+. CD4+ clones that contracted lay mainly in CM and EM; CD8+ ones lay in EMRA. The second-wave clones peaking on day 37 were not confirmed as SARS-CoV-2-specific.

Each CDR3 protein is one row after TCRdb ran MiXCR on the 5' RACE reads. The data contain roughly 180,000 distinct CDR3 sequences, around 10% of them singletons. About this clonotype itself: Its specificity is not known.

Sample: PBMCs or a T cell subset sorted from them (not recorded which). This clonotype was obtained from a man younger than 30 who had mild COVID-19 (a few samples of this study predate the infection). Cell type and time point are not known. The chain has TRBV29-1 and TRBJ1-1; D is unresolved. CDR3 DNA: TGCAGCGTTGAATCAACGGGCCTCACTGAAGCTTTCTTT. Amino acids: CSVESTGLTEAFF.